These 15 T cell receptor beta chains were sequenced from one sample in a study of cytomegalovirus exposure and HLA in healthy donors. The PCR had 60 Vbeta and 13 Jbeta primers. Generated by immunoSEQ multiplex PCR, the TCRdb table keeps only in-frame clones and is missing some. The sample has around 140,000 clones, 75% to 90% seen once. Sequenced material: PBMCs. Source of these receptors: a woman between 25 and 40 years old in good health and CMV-seronegative.

The V call is TRBV30, the J call TRBJ1-5, with 10 bases that match TRBD1. The junction had 4 bases not matched to a gene; V was cut back by 0 bases and J by 5 bases. CDR1 is GTSNPN and CDR2 is SVGIG in the germline V gene (reference sequence). There are 15 residues in the CDR3. CDR3 protein: CAWSVGTGEYQPQHF. The CDR3 DNA is TGTGCCTGGAGTGTTGGGACAGGGGAGTATCAGCCCCAGCATTTT.

The chain carries TRBV4-3 and TRBJ1-4; D call uncertain. The V and J ends lost 2 bases and 5 bases respectively, with 9 bases between them. Germline V lookup: CDR1 LGHNA, CDR2 YSLEER. The CDR3 totals 14 residues. The CDR3 here is CASSQFSGNEKLFF. The CDR3 coding sequence is TGCGCCAGCAGCCAATTCTCAGGAAATGAAAAACTGTTTTTT.

This clone was detected only once. The chain joins TRBV30 to TRBJ1-2; 9 nucleotides match TRBD1. The CDR3 extends over 12 amino acids. The ends lost 3 bases at V and 12 bases at J; junction bases unmatched: 8. Germline V lookup: CDR1 GTSNPN, CDR2 SVGIG (reference sequence). The CDR3 loop reads CAWSRKGTGHTF. The CDR3 coding sequence is TGTGCCTGGAGCAGGAAGGGGACAGGGCACACCTTC.

This sequence joins TRBV4-2 and TRBJ2-7; TRBD1 matches 7 bases. Germline V CDR1 and CDR2: LGHNA, YNFKEQ. This CDR3 is built from 13 residues. Trimming removed 3 bases from V and 5 bases from J; junction bases left unmatched: 4. The CDR3 loop reads CASSQTGFDEQYF. The CDR3 DNA is TGTGCCAGCAGCCAGACAGGGTTCGACGAGCAGTACTTC.

The table lists this clone with a few counts. The chain couples TRBV6-4 to TRBJ1-1, with D perhaps TRBD1 (6 bases). V lost 6 bases and J 1 base, leaving 9 bases between the germline ends. The CDR3 totals 13 residues. The germline gives CDR1 MRHNA, CDR2 SNTAGT. CDR3 protein: CASRQDRNTEAFF. The CDR3 DNA follows: TGTGCCAGCAGACAGGACAGGAACACTGAAGCTTTCTTT.

J is TRBJ2-3 and V is TRBV30; TRBD1 agrees at 11 bases. The J segment lost 4 bases and the V segment lost 5 bases, leaving 5 bases of the junction unmatched. The CDR3 sequence is 14 residues long. CDR1 GTSNPN and CDR2 SVGIG come from the germline V gene (reference sequence). The CDR3 DNA reads TGTGCCTGGGTGGGGACAGGGGGTGCAGATACGCAGTATTTT. Translating gives CAWVGTGGADTQYF. Based on the CDR3 plus reference TRBV30 and TRBJ2-3, the full variable domain is SQTIHQWPATLVQPVGSPLSLECTVEGTSNPNLYWYRQAAGRGLQLLFYSVGIGQISSEVPQNLSASRPQDRQFILSSKKLLLSDSGFYLCAWVGTGGADTQYFGPGTRLTVL.

The V call is TRBV7-6, the J call TRBJ2-1; the match to TRBD1 covers 9 bases. The CDR3 runs 15 residues. V gave up 3 bases and J gave up 2 bases; unmatched junction bases: 2. In germline, CDR1 is SGHVS, CDR2 FNYEAQ. CDR3 in amino acids: CASSLGQGPYNEQFF. Written as DNA, the CDR3 is TGTGCCAGCAGCTTGGGACAGGGTCCCTACAATGAGCAGTTCTTC.

The rearrangement uses TRBV5-6 and TRBJ1-2, with 8 bases identical to TRBD1. J lost 8 bases, V lost 3 bases, and 3 bases had no gene match. Germline assignment: CDR1 SGHDT and CDR2 YYEEEE. This CDR3 has 12 amino acids. The CDR3 loop is CASSWTGSGYTF. CDR3 sequence (DNA): TGTGCCAGCAGCTGGACAGGGAGCGGCTACACCTTC. Full variable domain (remainder filled in from reference TRBV5-6 and TRBJ1-2): DAGVTQSPTHLIKTRGQQVTLRCSPKSGHDTVSWYQQALGQGPQFIFQYYEEEERQRGNFPDRFSGHQFPNYSSELNVNALLLGDSALYLCASSWTGSGYTFGSGTRLTVV.

The chain joins TRBV4-1 to TRBJ2-1, with 12 bases lining up with TRBD2. The CDR3 has 16 amino acids. Germline-derived CDR1 and CDR2 are MGHRA and YSYEKL. V gave up 5 bases and J gave up 12 bases; unmatched junction bases: 14. In DNA form, the CDR3 reads TGCGCCAGCAGCTACCCTAGCGGGGGGGCCGGCAAGGGGCAGTTCTTC. This encodes CASSYPSGGAGKGQFF.

V and J are TRBV6-1 and TRBJ2-1; 10 bases fit TRBD2. CDR1 MNHNS and CDR2 SASEGT come from the germline V gene. The CDR3 has 15 residues. Unmatched junction bases numbered 11, after V lost 8 bases and J lost 7 bases. CDR3 in DNA: TGTGCCAGCCGCAAGGCCAGCGGGGGGGCAAATGAGCAGTTCTTC. Translation: CASRKASGGANEQFF.

This clone was picked up one time. The chain employs TRBV6-1 and TRBJ1-6, with D possibly being TRBD1 (5 bases). Germline CDR1 and CDR2: MNHNS and SASEGT. The V and J ends lost 2 bases and 5 bases respectively, with 10 bases between them. The CDR3 runs 15 residues. CDR3 sequence: CASSERAGNNSPLHF. CDR3 sequence (DNA): TGTGCCAGCAGTGAAAGGGCAGGGAATAATTCACCCCTCCACTTT.

This clone has a handful of counts. The chain couples TRBV5-1 to TRBJ2-7; the match to TRBD2 covers 7 bases. The germline V gene has CDR1 SGHRS and CDR2 YFSETQ. With 0 bases clipped from V and 0 bases from J, the junction kept 6 bases outside the gene matches. The CDR3 is made up of 16 amino acids. This CDR3 reads CASSLESLATSYEQYF. The CDR3 nucleotides are TGCGCCAGCAGCTTGGAGTCACTAGCGACCTCCTACGAGCAGTACTTC.

The genes are TRBV7-9 and TRBJ2-3; tentatively, D is TRBD2 (5 bases). The CDR3 is 16 residues long. The V and J ends lost 5 bases and 2 bases respectively, with 17 bases between them. CDR1 and CDR2 (germline): SEHNR, FQNEAQ (reference sequence). The chain's CDR3 is CASSIQDSIHTDTQYF. CDR3 nucleotides: TGTGCCAGCAGCATTCAGGACTCCATCCACACAGATACGCAGTATTTT. The whole variable domain, filled in from reference TRBV7-9 and TRBJ2-3, reads DTGVSQNPRHKITKRGQNVTFRCDPISEHNRLYWYRQTLGQGPEFLTYFQNEAQLEKSRLLSDRFSAERPKGSFSTLEIQRTEQGDSAMYLCASSIQDSIHTDTQYFGPGTRLTVL.

The V call is TRBV11-2, the J call TRBJ2-1, with 8 positions matching TRBD1. The CDR3 has 17 amino acids. Germline CDR1 reads SGHAT; CDR2 reads FQNNGV. V gave up 5 bases and J gave up 3 bases; unmatched junction bases: 12. The CDR3 DNA reads as TGTGCCAGCAGCATTAGTGTCGGGGACAGGTACTACAATGAGCAGTTCTTC. Translated, it gives CASSISVGDRYYNEQFF.

The rearrangement uses TRBV7-9 and TRBJ1-2; possible D gene TRBD1, 5 bases. The germline gives CDR1 SEHNR, CDR2 FQNEAQ (reference sequence). The CDR3 runs to 13 residues. Trimming shortened V by 5 bases and J by 2 bases, and 9 bases separated the two germline ends. CDR3 protein: CASSPTENYGYTF. The CDR3 DNA follows: TGTGCCAGCAGCCCGACAGAAAACTATGGCTACACCTTC.